This T cell receptor beta chain was captured in a study of cytomegalovirus exposure and HLA in healthy donors. Repertoires were generated with immunoSEQ multiplex PCR, while TCRdb's copy carries only in-frame clones and drops some. The sample has roughly 230,000 clones, less than 95% seen once; the top ten hold around 3.3%. This CDR3 is 15 amino acids long. Losses at the gene ends were 4 bases for V and 3 bases for J; bases not matched to a gene: 7. Germline V gives CDR1 SGHDT, CDR2 YYEEEE. The material sequenced was PBMCs. The gene calls are TRBV5-6 and TRBJ2-1; 7 positions match TRBD1. This TCR came from a woman aged 30 to 39 in good health and CMV-seronegative. This chain's CDR3 is CASSPEGGGYNEQFF. CDR3 nucleotide sequence: TGTGCCAGCAGCCCGGAAGGGGGCGGCTACAATGAGCAGTTCTTC.